Listed below are T cell receptor beta chains from one sample, sequenced in a study of shared clonotypes between healthy human individuals. Only in-frame clones appear in the TCRdb table, and some are missing; sequencing was by immunoSEQ multiplex PCR. Of hundreds of thousands of clones listed, approximately 95% are singletons. The source material was naive CD8+ T cells sorted from blood. These receptors originate from a woman aged 25 to 45 in good health. CDR3s include the opening cysteine and the closing phenylalanine or tryptophan. D genes are given only for firm matches. Size is omitted from some rows. Given values are once, few, many or a class for expanded clones.

J gene | D gene | clone size | V gene | CDR3 DNA | CDR3 protein
TRBJ2-7 | TRBD2 | . | TRBV4-1 | TGCGCCAGCAGCCAAGGCGCACTAGCGGGGTACTACGAGCAGTACTTC | CASSQGALAGYYEQYF
TRBJ2-6 | TRBD1 | . | TRBV6-6 | TGTGCCAGCAAGCTTGACAGGGACGGGGCCAACGTCCTGACTTTC | CASKLDRDGANVLTF
TRBJ2-5 | TRBD2 | . | TRBV5-6 | TGTGCCAGCAGCTTGGCGGTTAGCGGGATTCAAGAGACCCAGTACTTC | CASSLAVSGIQETQYF
TRBJ2-2 | . | . | TRBV19 | TGTGCCAGTAAAGAGACAGAGACCGGGGAGCTGTTTTTT | CASKETETGELFF
TRBJ2-3 | TRBD2 | . | TRBV7-2 | TGTGCCAGCAGCCGGACTAGCGGAGGCGGGGATACGCAGTATTTT | CASSRTSGGGDTQYF
TRBJ2-7 | . | . | TRBV11-2 | TGTGCCAGCAGTTTCTACCGGGATTCCTACGAGCAGTACTTC | CASSFYRDSYEQYF
TRBJ2-1 | TRBD2 | . | TRBV5-6 | TGTGCCAGCAGCGTTAGCGGGAGCACCTACAATGAGCAGTTCTTC | CASSVSGSTYNEQFF
TRBJ2-5 | TRBD2 | . | TRBV27 | TGTGCCAGCAGTTTAACCCTAGCGGGAGGACAAGAGACCCAGTACTTC | CASSLTLAGGQETQYF
TRBJ2-7 | TRBD2 | . | TRBV2 | TGTGCCAGCAGTGAGCGTTTTACTAGCGGGACCTACGAGCAGTACTTC | CASSERFTSGTYEQYF
TRBJ1-1 | TRBD1 | . | TRBV27 | TGTGCCAGCCTAAACGACAGGGGTGAAGCTTTCTTT | CASLNDRGEAFF
TRBJ1-5 | TRBD1 | once | TRBV28 | TGTGCCAGCAGTTCGCAAGGGGGTGGACAGGTTATAAATCAGCCCCAGCATTTT | CASSSQGGGQVINQPQHF
TRBJ2-1 | . | . | TRBV2 | TGTGCCAGCAGTGAAGAGGGATGGGACAATGAGCAGTTCTTC | CASSEEGWDNEQFF
TRBJ2-1 | . | . | TRBV19 | TGTGCCAGTGCCAAGGTTGTTGAAGATGAGCAGTTCTTC | CASAKVVEDEQFF
TRBJ2-7 | . | once | TRBV29-1 | TGCAGCGTTATCTGGGGTGGGAACGAGCAGTACTTC | CSVIWGGNEQYF
TRBJ2-2 | . | . | TRBV19 | TGTGCCAGTAGTATTGGAACAGACAACACCGGGGAGCTGTTTTTT | CASSIGTDNTGELFF
TRBJ1-1 | TRBD1 | . | TRBV7-8 | TGTGCCAGCAGCTTAGACAGGGGGTCCACTGAAGCTTTCTTT | CASSLDRGSTEAFF
TRBJ2-5 | . | . | TRBV28 | TGTGCCAGCAGTTTATTAGAGACCCAGTACTTC | CASSLLETQYF
TRBJ2-2 | . | . | TRBV5-1 | TGCGCCAGCAGCCTCCGGGACGCGGGCACCGGGGAGCTGTTTTTT | CASSLRDAGTGELFF
TRBJ2-1 | TRBD2 | . | TRBV27 | TGTGCCAGCAGTCCCCATTGGACTAGCGGGACCAACTACAATGAGCAGTTCTTC | CASSPHWTSGTNYNEQFF
TRBJ1-1 | . | . | TRBV5-6 | TGTGCCAGCAGCTCTCGGGCCGGCAACACTGAAGCTTTCTTT | CASSSRAGNTEAFF
TRBJ2-7 | TRBD2 | . | TRBV5-1 | TGCGCCAGCAGCTTGGTACTAGCGGCCTCCTACGAGCAGTACTTC | CASSLVLAASYEQYF
TRBJ1-1 | . | . | TRBV30 | TGTGCCTGGAGTGCTGGATGGGGGACTGAAGCTTTCTTT | CAWSAGWGTEAFF
TRBJ2-7 | TRBD2 | . | TRBV4-1 | TGCGCCAGCAGCGAAAGGGAGGGGAGCCGCGAGCAGTACTTC | CASSEREGSREQYF
TRBJ2-7 | . | . | TRBV19 | TGTGCCAGTACCCCGGGGCTTTTTTCCTACGAGCAGTACTTC | CASTPGLFSYEQYF
TRBJ2-7 | TRBD2 | . | TRBV7-8 | TGTGCCAGCAGCCCTGGACTAGCGGGAGGGGCAACCTACGAGCAGTACTTC | CASSPGLAGGATYEQYF
TRBJ2-3 | . | . | TRBV7-9 | TGTGCCTGGAGAGCAACACACACAGATACGCAGTATTTT | CAWRATHTDTQYF
TRBJ1-1 | . | . | TRBV10-2 | TGCGCCAGCAGTGTGGACACTGAAGCTTTCTTT | CASSVDTEAFF
TRBJ2-7 | TRBD1 | . | TRBV27 | TGTGCCAGCAGCTCCGGGACAGGTTGGTACGAGCAGTACTTC | CASSSGTGWYEQYF
TRBJ2-1 | TRBD1 | . | TRBV7-9 | TGTGCCAGCAGCTTAGGACAGGGATCCTACAATGAGCAGTTCTTC | CASSLGQGSYNEQFF
TRBJ2-1 | TRBD1 | . | TRBV5-6 | TGTGCCAGCAGCTTTACCGGGACAGGGAATAATGAGCAGTTCTTC | CASSFTGTGNNEQFF
TRBJ1-2 | . | . | TRBV11-3 | TGTGCCAGCAGCTTAGCCCCTGTCACGGAAGAGGGCTACACCTTC | CASSLAPVTEEGYTF
TRBJ2-7 | . | few | TRBV6-1 | TGTGCCAGCAGTAACTCGGGGTTCTACGAGCAGTACTTC | CASSNSGFYEQYF
TRBJ2-3 | TRBD2 | . | TRBV2 | TGTGCCAGCAGAAGACTAGCGGGGAGCACAGATACGCAGTATTTT | CASRRLAGSTDTQYF
TRBJ2-1 | TRBD2 | . | TRBV2 | TGTGCCAGCAGTGTCAGCGGGAGCGGGGGCAATGAGCAGTTCTTC | CASSVSGSGGNEQFF
TRBJ2-7 | TRBD2 | . | TRBV27 | TGTGCCAGCAGCCAGACTAGCGGGAGTGCCGAGCAGTACTTC | CASSQTSGSAEQYF
TRBJ2-1 | TRBD2 | . | TRBV7-3 | TGTGCCAGCAGCAGAACTAGCGGGGACTACAATGAGCAGTTCTTC | CASSRTSGDYNEQFF
TRBJ2-7 | . | . | TRBV28 | TGTGCCAGCTGGGTGGGGGACCTTTCCTACGAGCAGTACTTC | CASWVGDLSYEQYF
TRBJ2-7 | . | . | TRBV19 | TGTGCCAGTAGTATCCGTGGAGCGCAGGCCTCCCACGAGCAGTACTTC | CASSIRGAQASHEQYF
TRBJ2-7 | TRBD1 | . | TRBV15 | TGTGCCACCAGGGAAACCGGGACAGGGAGCTACGAGCAGTACTTC | CATRETGTGSYEQYF
TRBJ2-7 | . | . | TRBV4-1 | TGCGCCAGCAGCCAAGAAACAGGGTTAGGGTACGAGCAGTACTTC | CASSQETGLGYEQYF
TRBJ2-7 | . | . | TRBV19 | TGTGCCAGTAGTATAGATGAGCGGAGAGATCCCTACGAGCAGTACTTC | CASSIDERRDPYEQYF
TRBJ2-1 | TRBD2 | . | TRBV27 | TGTGCCAGCAGTTCCCGGGGGACTAGCGGGGCGAGCTCCTACAATGAGCAGTTCTTC | CASSSRGTSGASSYNEQFF
TRBJ1-2 | TRBD1 | . | TRBV28 | TGTGCCAGCAGTTTAACACCCGGGACAGTCTATGGCTACACCTTC | CASSLTPGTVYGYTF
TRBJ1-1 | . | . | TRBV7-8 | TGTGCCAGCAGCTACTTAGAGAATGAAGCTTTCTTT | CASSYLENEAFF
TRBJ2-7 | TRBD1 | once | TRBV29-1 | TGCAGCGCCAGGACAGGGATTTCCTACGAGCAGTACTTC | CSARTGISYEQYF
TRBJ1-5 | . | . | TRBV7-9 | TGTGCCAGCAGCTTAGCGGGCCAGGGTCTTAATCGGCCCCAGCATTTT | CASSLAGQGLNRPQHF
TRBJ2-7 | TRBD2 | . | TRBV5-1 | TGCGCCAGCAGCTTGTGGGGCAGCGGGAGTAGGTACGAGCAGTACTTC | CASSLWGSGSRYEQYF
TRBJ2-2 | . | . | TRBV7-9 | TGTGCCAGCATCCCGACTCAGGGATGGTTCGGCACCGGGGAGCTGTTTTTT | CASIPTQGWFGTGELFF
TRBJ2-1 | . | . | TRBV19 | TGTGCCAGTAGTCCCACCGGGCCCCTCGGTGAGCAGTTCTTC | CASSPTGPLGEQFF
TRBJ2-5 | . | . | TRBV7-8 | TGTGCCAGCCGAAGTTGGGGTGACGGGGAGACCCAGTACTTC | CASRSWGDGETQYF
TRBJ1-2 | . | . | TRBV10-1 | TGCGCCAGCAGTGAGTCGTTGTTCGCTAACTATGGCTACACCTTC | CASSESLFANYGYTF
TRBJ2-1 | . | . | TRBV27 | TGTGCCAGCAGTTTTATAGGGAGGGAGCAGTTCTTC | CASSFIGREQFF
TRBJ2-7 | . | . | TRBV9 | TGTGCCAGCAGCGTGAGCTGGGGAACCTACGAGCAGTACTTC | CASSVSWGTYEQYF
TRBJ1-1 | . | . | TRBV28 | TGTGCCAGCGCGGACAGCAGGACTGAAGCTTTCTTT | CASADSRTEAFF
TRBJ1-2 | TRBD1 | . | TRBV19 | TGTGCCAGTAGTATCCTCCCGACAGGGCCCTATGGCTACACCTTC | CASSILPTGPYGYTF
TRBJ2-3 | TRBD2 | . | TRBV7-9 | TGTGCCAGCAGCCCTAGAGGGGCGGGAGGCACGGATACGCAGTATTTT | CASSPRGAGGTDTQYF
TRBJ2-2 | . | once | TRBV10-1 | TGCGCCAGCAGCGAAAATACCGGGGAGCTGTTTTTT | CASSENTGELFF